Reported below is one TCR beta chain. There is no known antigen for this receptor. Nothing much larger sits one base from this clone, and base qualities are not available. CDR1 is given as LNHDA and CDR2 as SQIVND, both from the germline V gene (reference sequence). The cysteine opens and the phenylalanine closes a CDR3 of 15 amino acids. The only DNA kept is the CDR3, 45 bases in frame from the first base. V loses 6 bases at its end and J loses 0 bases; junction bases beyond the gene matches: 5. To identify antigen-specific CD4+ T cell clonotypes by their expansion, the ViraFEST assay first stimulated PBMC with viral peptide pools and then applied TCR sequencing. After less than 13 days of culture, CD4+ T cells were isolated with the EasySep CD4+ T cell isolation kit. Negative nucleocapsid antibody results before and after vaccination confirmed that the healthy vaccine recipients had no prior SARS-CoV-2 infection. Roughly 1.9 million PBMC per well were cultured with about 10 ug/ml peptides in IMDM containing approximately 4.5% human AB serum, roughly 10 IU/ml IL-2 and gentamicin. Half of the culture medium was replaced with fresh IL-2-containing medium on days 3 and 7. Unless noted otherwise, every peptide stimulation condition was grown in triplicate wells. Using Ficoll-Paque Plus gradient centrifugation, PBMC were separated from whole blood and then either used fresh or cryopreserved at -140C. The overlapping peptide pools covered the spike proteins of SARS-CoV-2 and of the common cold coronaviruses HCoV-NL63, HCoV-OC43 and HCoV-229E. Genomic DNA was extracted from cultured CD4+ T cells with the QIAamp micro DNA kit.

These data belong to a study of vaccination effects on CD4 cells after COVID-19 (dated by TCRdb to between 2022 and 2023). Background for the entire study: Two doses of either the BNT162b2 or the mRNA-1273 mRNA SARS-CoV-2 vaccine were administered to participants. Cultures from other donors in the study were sequenced with the Oncomine TCR Beta short-read assay on an Illumina iSeq 100. A total of ten to eleven COVID-19 convalescent patients and several SARS-CoV-2-naive healthy vaccine recipients were included in the full study. SARS-CoV-2 spike-specific CD4+ TCR repertoires from before and after mRNA vaccination were compared in COVID-19 convalescent patients and in infection-naive vaccine recipients.

Libraries were made using the immunoSEQ multiplex PCR assay. DNA from the cultured, isolated CD4+ T cells was subjected to TCR beta CDR3 sequencing. The study's own analysis went as follows. Non-productive TCR sequences were removed and reads were trimmed to the CDR3 region, keeping CDR3s of at least 7 amino acids. The MANAFEST web app was used to pick out antigen-specific clonotypes by comparing their expansion in peptide wells with that in reference cultures. To count as positive, a clone had to show expansion at FDR<0.05 compared with the reference and with all other wells, an odds ratio above 5, and a frequency above 0.1% in two replicate wells. Clonotypes significantly expanded in SARS-CoV-2 spike wells and in at least one common cold coronavirus spike condition were defined as cross-reactive. CDR3 similarity was assessed by Levenshtein distance with the stringdist R package, and unrooted trees were built with ape in R 3.6.1. TCRdb's version of the immuneACCESS table is confined to in-frame rearrangements and falls short of the full clone set. An unresolved V gene accounts for under half of the shortfall where checked; the remainder is of unknown origin. D and trimming come from the DNA, and the V and J calls and clone size come from that table. Within this sample are about 37,000 clones, with 66% of them counted one time only. The ten largest clones capture just under 15% of the sample.

The full study reports these points: In healthy vaccine recipients, vaccine-induced clones were almost all SARS-CoV-2 mono-reactive, with only 1 of 255 being cross-reactive with common cold coronaviruses. Marked clonal contraction was observed in both infection-induced and vaccine-induced clones at late post-vaccination timepoints, consistent with waning T cell responses. Limitations of the study were the small number of convalescent patients and the absence of early post-infection timepoints.

The sequence is built from TRBV19 and TRBJ2-3, with TRBD2 matching 8 junction bases. The clonotype originates from a human donor who received a COVID-19 vaccine. The sample in question was CD4+ T cells from PBMCs cultured with HCoV-OC43 spike peptides, obtained before COVID-19 vaccination. Reading the label with the study, this specimen's cell subset or site is: HCoV-OC43 spike overlapping peptide pool stimulation. The DNA sequence reads TGTGCCAGTAGATTGGGCGGGGGGAGCACAGATACGCAGTATTTT. Translated, this is CASRLGGGSTDTQYF.